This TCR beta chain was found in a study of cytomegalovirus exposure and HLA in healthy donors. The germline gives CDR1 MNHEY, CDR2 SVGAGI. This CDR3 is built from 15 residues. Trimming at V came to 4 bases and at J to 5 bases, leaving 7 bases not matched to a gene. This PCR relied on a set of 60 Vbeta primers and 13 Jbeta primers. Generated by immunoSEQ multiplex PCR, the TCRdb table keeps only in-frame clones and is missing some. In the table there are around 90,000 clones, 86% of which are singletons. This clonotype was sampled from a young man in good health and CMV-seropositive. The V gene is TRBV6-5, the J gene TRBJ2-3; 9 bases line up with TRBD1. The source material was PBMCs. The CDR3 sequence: CASSWDRVTGDTQYF. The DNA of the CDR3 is TGTGCCAGCAGTTGGGACAGGGTGACAGGAGATACGCAGTATTTT.